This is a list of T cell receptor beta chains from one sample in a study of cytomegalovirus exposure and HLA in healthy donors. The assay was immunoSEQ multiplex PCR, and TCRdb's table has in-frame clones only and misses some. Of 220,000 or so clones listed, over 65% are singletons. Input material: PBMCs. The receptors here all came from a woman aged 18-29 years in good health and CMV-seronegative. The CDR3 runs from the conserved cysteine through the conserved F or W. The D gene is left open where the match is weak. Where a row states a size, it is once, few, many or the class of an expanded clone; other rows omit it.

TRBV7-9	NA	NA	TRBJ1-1	TGTGCCAGCAGCCCCCGAGGGGGAAGGGGGAACACTGAAGCTTTCTTT	CASSPRGGRGNTEAFF
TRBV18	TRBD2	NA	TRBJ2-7	TGTGCCAGCTCACCACAGGTCGGCGGGAGGGGGTCCTACGAGCAGTACTTC	CASSPQVGGRGSYEQYF
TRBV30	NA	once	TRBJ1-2	TGTGCCTGGGGTACTCAGGAGGGCGACGGCTACACCTTC	CAWGTQEGDGYTF
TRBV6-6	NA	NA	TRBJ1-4	TGTGCCAGCCGACCCTCCGGGGAGACTGAAAAACTGTTTTTT	CASRPSGETEKLFF
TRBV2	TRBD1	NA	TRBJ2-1	TGTGCCAGCGAGGGGGCGAAAGAGAACAATGAGCAGTTCTTC	CASEGAKENNEQFF
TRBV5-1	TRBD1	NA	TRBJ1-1	TGCGCCAGCAGAATTACAGGGGGCAGCGCTGAAGCTTTCTTT	CASRITGGSAEAFF
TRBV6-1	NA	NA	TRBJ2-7	TGTGCCAGCAGTTTACAGGACCCCTACGAGCAGTACTTC	CASSLQDPYEQYF
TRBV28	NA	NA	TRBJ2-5	TGTGCCAGCAACGAGGGGCCGGAGACCCAGTACTTC	CASNEGPETQYF
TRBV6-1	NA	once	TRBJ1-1	TGTGCCAGCAGTGAAGCGCAAACAGGGTCCACTGTCACTGAAGCTTTCTTT	CASSEAQTGSTVTEAFF
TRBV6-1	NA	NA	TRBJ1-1	TGTGCCAGCAGTTCGGGGGGCGGGAACACTGAAGCTTTCTTT	CASSSGGGNTEAFF
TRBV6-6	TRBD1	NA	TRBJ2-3	TGTGCCAGCAGTTACTCCAACGACAGGGAAGATACGCAGTATTTT	CASSYSNDREDTQYF
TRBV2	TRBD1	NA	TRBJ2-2	TGTGCCAGCAGCGGAGGCTGGGACAGCCAAACCGGGGAGCTGTTTTTT	CASSGGWDSQTGELFF